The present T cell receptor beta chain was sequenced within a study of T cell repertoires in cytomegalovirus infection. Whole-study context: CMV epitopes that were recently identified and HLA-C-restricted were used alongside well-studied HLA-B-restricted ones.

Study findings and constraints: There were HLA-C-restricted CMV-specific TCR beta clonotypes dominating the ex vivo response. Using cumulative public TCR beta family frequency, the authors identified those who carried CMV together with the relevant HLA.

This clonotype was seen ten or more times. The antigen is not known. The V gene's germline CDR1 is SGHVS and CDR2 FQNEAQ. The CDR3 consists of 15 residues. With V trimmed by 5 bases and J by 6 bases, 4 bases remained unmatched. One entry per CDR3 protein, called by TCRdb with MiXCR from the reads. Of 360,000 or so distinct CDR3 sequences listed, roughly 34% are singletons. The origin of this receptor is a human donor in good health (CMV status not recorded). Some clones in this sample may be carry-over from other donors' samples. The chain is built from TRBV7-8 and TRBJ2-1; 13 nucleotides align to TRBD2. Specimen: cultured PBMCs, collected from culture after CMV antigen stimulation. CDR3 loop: CASSEGLAGINEQFF. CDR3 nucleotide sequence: TGTGCCAGCAGCGAGGGACTAGCGGGAATCAATGAGCAGTTCTTC. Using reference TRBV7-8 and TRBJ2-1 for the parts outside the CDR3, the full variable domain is GAGVSQSPRYKVAKRGQDVALRCDPISGHVSLFWYQQALGQGPEFLTYFQNEAQLDKSGLPSDRFFAERPEGSVSTLKIQRTQQEDSAVYLCASSEGLAGINEQFFGPGTRLTVL.